Following are 7 T cell receptor beta chains from one sample sequenced in a study of technical replicates of blood from several donors (dated by TCRdb to the late 2010s). The method behind the library was the immunoSEQ multiplex PCR assay. TCRdb carries this immuneACCESS record with in-frame sequences only. Its versions omit some clonotypes, under half of them owing to an unresolved V gene in the studies checked, with the rest unexplained. The sample table shows under 80,000 clones, and about 90% are seen once. About 0.4% of the sample belongs to the ten largest clones. Sequenced: T cells isolated from PBMCs. Source of these receptors: a human donor in good health. Some clones in this sample may be carry-over from other donors' samples.

V is TRBV11-3 and J is TRBJ2-7; 8 bases are shared with TRBD1. Germline CDR1 SGHNT, CDR2 YENEEA. CDR3 length: 16 residues. V gave up 4 bases and J gave up 2 bases; unmatched junction bases: 10. In DNA form, the CDR3 reads TGTGCCAGCAGCTCGGGGACAGGAGTAAATACCTACGAGCAGTACTTC. It encodes CASSSGTGVNTYEQYF.

This clone was detected once. The chain combines TRBV4-1 with TRBJ2-7; 9 bases are shared with TRBD2. Germline loops: CDR1 MGHRA, CDR2 YSYEKL. The CDR3 has 18 amino acids. V trimming: 1 base; J trimming: 0 bases; junction bases outside the gene matches: 10. The CDR3 here is CASSQGVSSGEISYEQYF. As DNA, the CDR3 is TGCGCCAGCAGCCAAGGGGTATCTAGCGGGGAAATCTCCTACGAGCAGTACTTC.

This rearrangement joins TRBV7-7 to TRBJ2-2, with 9 positions matching TRBD1. Trimming cost V 5 bases and J 6 bases; bases outside gene matches: 19. The CDR3 spans 19 residues. Germline values: CDR1 SSHAT, CDR2 FNYEAQ (reference sequence). The CDR3 region has the DNA TGTGCCAGCAGCCCCAGGGTTCCCACAGAGACAGGGGGATCCGGGGAGCTGTTTTTT. Translating gives CASSPRVPTETGGSGELFF.

The chain uses TRBV7-9 and TRBJ2-1; D gene ambiguous. Between the trimmed V and J ends, which lost 1 base and 5 bases, there was a span of 9 bases. Per the germline V gene, CDR1 is SEHNR and CDR2 is FQNEAQ (reference sequence). This CDR3 contains 14 residues. The CDR3 sequence: CASSLVAANNEQFF. The CDR3 bases are TGTGCCAGCAGCTTAGTGGCCGCCAACAATGAGCAGTTCTTC.

The chain joins TRBV18 to TRBJ2-1; TRBD1 matches at 9 bases. J gave up 7 bases and V 6 bases, and 10 bases lay outside the gene matches. The CDR3 sequence is 15 residues long. Per germline, CDR1 KGHSH and CDR2 LQKENI. In nucleotides, the CDR3 is TGTGCCAGCTCCCTAGACAGGGGGTCGGGGAATGAGCAGTTCTTC. Translated, it gives CASSLDRGSGNEQFF.

The rearrangement links TRBV7-3 to TRBJ1-1; TRBD1 matches at 8 bases. The CDR3 runs to 15 residues. J was trimmed by 5 bases and V by 5 bases; bases with no gene match: 10. Germline CDR1 and CDR2: SGHTA and FQGTGA. CDR3 amino acids: CASSPTPGGITEAFF. As DNA, the CDR3 is TGTGCCAGCAGCCCCACCCCAGGGGGCATAACTGAAGCTTTCTTT.

As DNA, the CDR3 is TGTGCCAGCTCACCACGAGAGGGGGCGACTGAAGCTTTCTTT. Its translation: CASSPREGATEAFF. The rearrangement joins TRBV18 to TRBJ1-1, with TRBD1 matching over 7 bases. Losses at the gene ends were 1 base for V and 5 bases for J; bases not matched to a gene: 4. Germline loops: CDR1 KGHSH, CDR2 LQKENI. The CDR3 runs 14 residues.